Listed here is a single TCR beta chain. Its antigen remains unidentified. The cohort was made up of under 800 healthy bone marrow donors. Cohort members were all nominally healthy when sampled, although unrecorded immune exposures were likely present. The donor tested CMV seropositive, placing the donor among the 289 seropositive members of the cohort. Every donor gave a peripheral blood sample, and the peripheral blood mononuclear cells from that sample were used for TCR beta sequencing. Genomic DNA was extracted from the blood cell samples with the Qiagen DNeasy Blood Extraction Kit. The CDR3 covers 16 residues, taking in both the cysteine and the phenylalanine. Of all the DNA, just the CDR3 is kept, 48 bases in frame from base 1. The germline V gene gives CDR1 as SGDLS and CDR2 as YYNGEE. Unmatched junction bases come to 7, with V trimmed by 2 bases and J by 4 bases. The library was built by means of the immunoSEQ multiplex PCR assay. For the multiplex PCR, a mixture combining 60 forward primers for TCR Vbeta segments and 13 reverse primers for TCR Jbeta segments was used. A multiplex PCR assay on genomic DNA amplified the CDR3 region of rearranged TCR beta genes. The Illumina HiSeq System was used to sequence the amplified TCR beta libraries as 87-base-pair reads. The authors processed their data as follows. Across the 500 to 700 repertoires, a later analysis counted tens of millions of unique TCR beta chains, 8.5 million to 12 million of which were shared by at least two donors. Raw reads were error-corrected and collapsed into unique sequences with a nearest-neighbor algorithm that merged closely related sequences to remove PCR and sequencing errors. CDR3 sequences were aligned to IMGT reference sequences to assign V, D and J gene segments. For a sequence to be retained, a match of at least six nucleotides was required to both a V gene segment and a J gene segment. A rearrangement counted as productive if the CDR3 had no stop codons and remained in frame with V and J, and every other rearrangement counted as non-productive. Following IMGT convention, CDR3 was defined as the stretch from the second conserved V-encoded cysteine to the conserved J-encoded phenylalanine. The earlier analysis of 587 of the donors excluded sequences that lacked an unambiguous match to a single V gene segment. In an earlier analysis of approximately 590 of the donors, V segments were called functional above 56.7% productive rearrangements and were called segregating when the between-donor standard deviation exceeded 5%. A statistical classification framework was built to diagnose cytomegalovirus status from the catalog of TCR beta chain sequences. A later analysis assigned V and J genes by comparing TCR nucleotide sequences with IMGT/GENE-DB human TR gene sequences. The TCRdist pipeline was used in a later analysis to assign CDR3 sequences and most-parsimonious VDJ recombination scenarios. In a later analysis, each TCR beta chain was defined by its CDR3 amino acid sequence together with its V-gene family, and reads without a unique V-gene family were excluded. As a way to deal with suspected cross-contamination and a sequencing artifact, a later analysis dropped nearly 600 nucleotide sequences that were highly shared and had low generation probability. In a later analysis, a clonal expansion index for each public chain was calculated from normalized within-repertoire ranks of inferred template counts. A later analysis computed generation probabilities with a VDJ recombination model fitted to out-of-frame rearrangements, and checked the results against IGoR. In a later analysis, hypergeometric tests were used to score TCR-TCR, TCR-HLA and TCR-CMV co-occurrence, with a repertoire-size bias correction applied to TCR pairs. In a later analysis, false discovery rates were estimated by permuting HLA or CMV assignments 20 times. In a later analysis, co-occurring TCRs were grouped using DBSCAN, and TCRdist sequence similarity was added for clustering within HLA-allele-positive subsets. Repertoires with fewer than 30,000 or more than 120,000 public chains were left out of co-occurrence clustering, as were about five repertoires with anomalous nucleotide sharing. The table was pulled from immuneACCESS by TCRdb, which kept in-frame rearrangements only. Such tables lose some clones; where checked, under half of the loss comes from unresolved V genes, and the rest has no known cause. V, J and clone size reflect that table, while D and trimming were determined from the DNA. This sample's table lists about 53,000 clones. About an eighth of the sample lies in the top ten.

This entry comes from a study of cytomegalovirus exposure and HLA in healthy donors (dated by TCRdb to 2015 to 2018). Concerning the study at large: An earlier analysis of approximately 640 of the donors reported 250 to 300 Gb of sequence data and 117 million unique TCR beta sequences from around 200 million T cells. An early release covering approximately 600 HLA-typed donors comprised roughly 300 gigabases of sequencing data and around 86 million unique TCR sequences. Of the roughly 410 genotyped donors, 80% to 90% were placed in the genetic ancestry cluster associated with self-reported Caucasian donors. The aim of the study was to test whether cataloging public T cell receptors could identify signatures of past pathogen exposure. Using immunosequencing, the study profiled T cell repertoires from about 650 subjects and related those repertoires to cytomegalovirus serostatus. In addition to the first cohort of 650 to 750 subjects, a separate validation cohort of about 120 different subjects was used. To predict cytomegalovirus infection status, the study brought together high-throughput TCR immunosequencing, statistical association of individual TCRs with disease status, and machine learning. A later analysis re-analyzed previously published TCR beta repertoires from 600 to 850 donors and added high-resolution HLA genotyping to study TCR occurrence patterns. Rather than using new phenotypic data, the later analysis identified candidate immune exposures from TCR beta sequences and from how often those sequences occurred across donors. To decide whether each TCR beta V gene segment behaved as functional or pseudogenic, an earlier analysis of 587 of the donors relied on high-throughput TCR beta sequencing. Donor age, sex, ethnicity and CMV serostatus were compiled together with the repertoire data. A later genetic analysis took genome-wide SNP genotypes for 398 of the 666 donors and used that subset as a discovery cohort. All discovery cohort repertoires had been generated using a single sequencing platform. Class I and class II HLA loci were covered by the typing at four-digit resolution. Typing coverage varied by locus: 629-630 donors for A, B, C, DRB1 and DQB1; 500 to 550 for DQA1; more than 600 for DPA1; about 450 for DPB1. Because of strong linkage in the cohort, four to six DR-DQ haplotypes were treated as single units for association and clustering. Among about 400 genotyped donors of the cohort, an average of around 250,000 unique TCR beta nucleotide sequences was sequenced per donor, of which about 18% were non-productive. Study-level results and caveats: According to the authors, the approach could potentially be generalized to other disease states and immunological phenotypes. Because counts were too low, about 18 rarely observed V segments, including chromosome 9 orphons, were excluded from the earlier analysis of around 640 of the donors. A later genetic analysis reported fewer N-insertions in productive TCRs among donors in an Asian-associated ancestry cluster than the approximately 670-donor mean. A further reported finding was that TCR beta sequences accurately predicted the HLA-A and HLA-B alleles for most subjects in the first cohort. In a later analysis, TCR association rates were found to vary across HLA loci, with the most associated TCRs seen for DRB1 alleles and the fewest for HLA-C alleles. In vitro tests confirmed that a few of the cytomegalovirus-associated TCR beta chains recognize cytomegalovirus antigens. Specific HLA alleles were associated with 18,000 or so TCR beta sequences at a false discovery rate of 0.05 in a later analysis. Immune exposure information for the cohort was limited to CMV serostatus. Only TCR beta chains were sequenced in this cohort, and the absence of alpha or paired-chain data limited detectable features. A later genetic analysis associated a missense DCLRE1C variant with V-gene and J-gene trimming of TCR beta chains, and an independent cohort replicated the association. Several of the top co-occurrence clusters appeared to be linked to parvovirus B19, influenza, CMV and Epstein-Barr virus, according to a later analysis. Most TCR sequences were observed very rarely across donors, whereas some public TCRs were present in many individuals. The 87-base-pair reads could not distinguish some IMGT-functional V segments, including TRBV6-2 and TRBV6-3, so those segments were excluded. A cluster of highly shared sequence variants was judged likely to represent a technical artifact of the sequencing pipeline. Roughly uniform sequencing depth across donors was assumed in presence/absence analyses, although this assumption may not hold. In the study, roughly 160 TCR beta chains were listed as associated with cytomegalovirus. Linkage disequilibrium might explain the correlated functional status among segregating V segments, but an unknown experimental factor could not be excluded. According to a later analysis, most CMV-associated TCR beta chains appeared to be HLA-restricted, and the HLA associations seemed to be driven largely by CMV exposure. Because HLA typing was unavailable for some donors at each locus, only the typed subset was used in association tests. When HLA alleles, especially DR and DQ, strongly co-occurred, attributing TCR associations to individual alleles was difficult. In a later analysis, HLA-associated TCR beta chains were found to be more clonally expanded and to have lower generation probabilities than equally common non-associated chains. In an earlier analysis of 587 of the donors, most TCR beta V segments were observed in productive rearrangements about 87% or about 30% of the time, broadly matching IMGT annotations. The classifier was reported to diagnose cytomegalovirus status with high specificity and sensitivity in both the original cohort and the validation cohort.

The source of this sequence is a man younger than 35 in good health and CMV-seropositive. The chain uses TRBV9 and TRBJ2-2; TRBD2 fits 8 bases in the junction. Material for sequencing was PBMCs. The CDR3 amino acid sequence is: CASSVDAGGTTGELFF. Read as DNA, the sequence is TGTGCCAGCAGCGTGGATGCGGGAGGAACCACCGGGGAGCTGTTTTTT.